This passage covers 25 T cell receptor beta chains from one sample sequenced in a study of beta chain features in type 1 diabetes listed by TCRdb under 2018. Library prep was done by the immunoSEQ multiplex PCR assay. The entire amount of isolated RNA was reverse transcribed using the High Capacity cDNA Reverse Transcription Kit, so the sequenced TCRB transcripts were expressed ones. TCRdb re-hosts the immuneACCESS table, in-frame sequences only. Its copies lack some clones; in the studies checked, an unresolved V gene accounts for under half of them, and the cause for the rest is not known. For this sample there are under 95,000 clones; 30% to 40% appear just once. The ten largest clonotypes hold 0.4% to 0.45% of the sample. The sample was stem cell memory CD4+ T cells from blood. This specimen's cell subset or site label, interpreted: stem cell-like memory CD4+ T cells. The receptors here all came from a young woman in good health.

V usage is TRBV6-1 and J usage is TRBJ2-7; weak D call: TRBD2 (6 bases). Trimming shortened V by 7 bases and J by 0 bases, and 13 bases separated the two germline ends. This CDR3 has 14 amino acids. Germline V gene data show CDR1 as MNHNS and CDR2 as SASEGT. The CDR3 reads CASTSGDSSYEQYF. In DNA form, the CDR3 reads TGTGCCAGCACCTCGGGAGACAGCTCCTACGAGCAGTACTTC.

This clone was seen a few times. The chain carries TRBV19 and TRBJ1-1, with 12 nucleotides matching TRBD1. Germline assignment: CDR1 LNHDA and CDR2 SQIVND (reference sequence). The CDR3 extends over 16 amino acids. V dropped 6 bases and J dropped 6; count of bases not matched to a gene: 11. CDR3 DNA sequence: TGTGCCAGTAGGCCCCGGGACAGGGGGCTAGTAGCTGAAGCTTTCTTT. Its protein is CASRPRDRGLVAEAFF.

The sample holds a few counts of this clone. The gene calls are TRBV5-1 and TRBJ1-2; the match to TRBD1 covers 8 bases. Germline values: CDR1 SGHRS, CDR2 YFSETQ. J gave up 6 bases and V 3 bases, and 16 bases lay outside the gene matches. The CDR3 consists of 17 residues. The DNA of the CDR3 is TGCGCCAGCAGCTGGACTGCTGGACAGGGCGGTATCCATGGCTACACCTTC. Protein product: CASSWTAGQGGIHGYTF.

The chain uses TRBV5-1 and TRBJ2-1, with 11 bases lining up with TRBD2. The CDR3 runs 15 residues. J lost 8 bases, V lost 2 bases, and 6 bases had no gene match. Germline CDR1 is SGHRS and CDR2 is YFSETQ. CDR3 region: CASSLVAGGPDEQFF. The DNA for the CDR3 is TGCGCCAGCAGCTTAGTAGCGGGAGGGCCCGATGAGCAGTTCTTC.

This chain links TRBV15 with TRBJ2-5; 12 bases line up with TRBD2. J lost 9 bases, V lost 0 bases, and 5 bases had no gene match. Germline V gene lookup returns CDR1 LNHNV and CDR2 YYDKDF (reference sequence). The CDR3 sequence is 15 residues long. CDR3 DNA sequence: TGTGCCACCAGCAGAGAACTAGCGGGGGGATTGGCCCAGTACTTC. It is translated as CATSRELAGGLAQYF. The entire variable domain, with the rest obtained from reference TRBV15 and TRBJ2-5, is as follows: DAMVIQNPRYQVTQFGKPVTLSCSQTLNHNVMYWYQQKSSQAPKLLFHYYDKDFNNEADTPDNFQSRRPNTSFCFLDIRSPGLGDTAMYLCATSRELAGGLAQYFGPGTRLLVL.

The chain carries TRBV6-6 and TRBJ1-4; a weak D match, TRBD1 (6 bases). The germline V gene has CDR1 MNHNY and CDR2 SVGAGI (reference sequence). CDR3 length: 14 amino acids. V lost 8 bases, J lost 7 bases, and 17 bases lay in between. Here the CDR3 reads CASENGGASEKLFF. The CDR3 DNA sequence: TGTGCCAGCGAAAACGGGGGGGCAAGTGAAAAACTGTTTTTT.

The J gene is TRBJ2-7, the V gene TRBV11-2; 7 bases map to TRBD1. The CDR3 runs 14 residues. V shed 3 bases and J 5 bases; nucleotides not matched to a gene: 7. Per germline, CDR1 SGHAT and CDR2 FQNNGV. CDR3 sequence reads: CASSFPTGIHEQYF. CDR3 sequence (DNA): TGTGCCAGCAGCTTCCCGACAGGGATCCACGAGCAGTACTTC.

The CDR3 sequence: CASSAAGSLNYGYTF. The CDR3 DNA follows: TGTGCCAGCAGCGCGGCAGGGTCCCTTAACTATGGCTACACCTTC. The rearrangement joins TRBV5-8 to TRBJ1-2, with D tentatively TRBD1 (5 bases). Germline assignment: CDR1 SGHTS and CDR2 YDEGEE. The length of the CDR3 is 15 residues. Trimming shortened V by 4 bases and J by 1 base, and 14 bases separated the two germline ends.

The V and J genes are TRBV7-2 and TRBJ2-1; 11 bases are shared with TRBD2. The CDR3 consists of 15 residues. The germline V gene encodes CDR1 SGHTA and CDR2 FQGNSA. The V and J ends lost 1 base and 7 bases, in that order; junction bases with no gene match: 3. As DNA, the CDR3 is TGTGCCAGCAGCTTAGATAGCGGGGGGGCTAATGAGCAGTTCTTC. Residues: CASSLDSGGANEQFF.

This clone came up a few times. In DNA, the CDR3 is TGTGCCAGCAGCCAAGATCGTGTGGATACGCAGTATTTT. Protein: CASSQDRVDTQYF. The chain carries TRBV4-2 and TRBJ2-3; D is unresolved. Germline assignment: CDR1 LGHNA and CDR2 YNFKEQ. Between the trimmed V and J ends, which lost 0 bases and 6 bases, there was a span of 7 bases. The CDR3 has 13 amino acids.

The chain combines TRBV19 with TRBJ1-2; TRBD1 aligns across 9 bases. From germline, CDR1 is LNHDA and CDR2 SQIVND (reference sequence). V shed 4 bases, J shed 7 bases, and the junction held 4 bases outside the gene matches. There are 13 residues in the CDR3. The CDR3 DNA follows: TGTGCCAGTAGTACCGGGACAGGGACTGGCTACACCTTC. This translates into CASSTGTGTGYTF.

CDR3 protein: CASSIRRGTGELFF. CDR3 coding DNA: TGTGCCAGCAGCATTCGCAGGGGGACCGGGGAGCTGTTTTTT. This sequence joins TRBV11-1 and TRBJ2-2; 7 bases match TRBD1. The CDR3 sequence is 14 residues long. V gave up 5 bases and J gave up 5 bases; unmatched junction bases: 5. The V gene's germline CDR1 is SGHAT and CDR2 FQDESV (reference sequence). Full variable domain (remainder filled in from reference TRBV11-1 and TRBJ2-2): EAEVAQSPRYKITEKSQAVAFWCDPISGHATLYWYRQILGQGPELLVQFQDESVVDDSQLPKDRFSAERLKGVDSTLKIQPAELGDSAMYLCASSIRRGTGELFFGEGSRLTVL.

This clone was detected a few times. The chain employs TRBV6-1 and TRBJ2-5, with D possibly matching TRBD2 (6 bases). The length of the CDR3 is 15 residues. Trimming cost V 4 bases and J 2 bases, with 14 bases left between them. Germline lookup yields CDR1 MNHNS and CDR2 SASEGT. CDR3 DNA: TGTGCCAGCAGTGCCCCAGACCGGGGGCAAGAGACCCAGTACTTC. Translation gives CASSAPDRGQETQYF.

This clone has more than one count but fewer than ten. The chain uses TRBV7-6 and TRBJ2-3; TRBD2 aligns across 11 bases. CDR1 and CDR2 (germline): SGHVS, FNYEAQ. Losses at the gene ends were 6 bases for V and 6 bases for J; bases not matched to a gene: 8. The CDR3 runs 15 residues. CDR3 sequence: CASSLFSGRADTQYF. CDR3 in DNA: TGTGCCAGCAGTTTGTTTAGCGGGAGGGCGGATACGCAGTATTTT.

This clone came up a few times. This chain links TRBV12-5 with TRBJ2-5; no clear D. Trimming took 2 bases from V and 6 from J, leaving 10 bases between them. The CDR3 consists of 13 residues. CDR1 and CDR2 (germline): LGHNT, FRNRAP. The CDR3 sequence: CASGLFQLQTQYF. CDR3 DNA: TGTGCTAGTGGTTTGTTCCAACTACAGACCCAGTACTTC.

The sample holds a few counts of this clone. CDR3 coding DNA: TGTGCCAGCAGGTACAGCAGGGATGCCGAGCAGTTCTTC. It translates to CASRYSRDAEQFF. The rearrangement uses TRBV6-5 and TRBJ2-1; maybe TRBD1 (5 bases). V was cut by 6 bases and J by 10 bases, with 16 bases left in between. The V gene's germline CDR1 is MNHEY and CDR2 SVGAGI. The CDR3 runs to 13 residues.

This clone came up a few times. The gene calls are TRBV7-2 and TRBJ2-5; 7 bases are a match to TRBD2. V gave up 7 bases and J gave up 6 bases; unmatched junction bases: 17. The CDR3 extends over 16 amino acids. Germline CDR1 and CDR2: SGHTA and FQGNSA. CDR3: CASTPPGQRELKTQYF. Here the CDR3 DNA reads TGTGCCAGCACCCCTCCCGGGCAGCGGGAATTGAAGACCCAGTACTTC.

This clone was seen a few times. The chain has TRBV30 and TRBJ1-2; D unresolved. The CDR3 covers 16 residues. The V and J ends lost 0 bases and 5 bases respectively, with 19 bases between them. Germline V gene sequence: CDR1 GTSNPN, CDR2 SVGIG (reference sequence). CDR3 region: CAWSVQYVVGGYGYTF. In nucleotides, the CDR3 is TGTGCCTGGAGTGTACAGTACGTTGTTGGTGGATATGGCTACACCTTC.

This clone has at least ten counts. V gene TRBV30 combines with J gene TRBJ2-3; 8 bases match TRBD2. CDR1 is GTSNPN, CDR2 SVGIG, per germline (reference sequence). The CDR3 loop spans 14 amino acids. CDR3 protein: CAITRGGGSDTQYF. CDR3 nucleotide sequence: TGTGCTATCACTCGGGGGGGAGGTTCAGATACGCAGTATTTT.

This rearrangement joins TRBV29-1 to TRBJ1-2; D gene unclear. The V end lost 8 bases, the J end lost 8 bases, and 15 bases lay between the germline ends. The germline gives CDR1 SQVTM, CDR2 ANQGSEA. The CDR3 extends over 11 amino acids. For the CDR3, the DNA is TGCAGCACCCTTTCCGGGTTAGGCTACACCTTC. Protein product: CSTLSGLGYTF.

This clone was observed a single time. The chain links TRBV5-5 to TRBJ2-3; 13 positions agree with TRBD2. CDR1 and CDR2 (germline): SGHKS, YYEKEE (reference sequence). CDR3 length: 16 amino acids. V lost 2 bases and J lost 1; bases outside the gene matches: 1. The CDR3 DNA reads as TGTGCCAGCAGCTTAGGGACTAGCGGGGGCACAGATACGCAGTATTTT. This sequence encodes CASSLGTSGGTDTQYF.

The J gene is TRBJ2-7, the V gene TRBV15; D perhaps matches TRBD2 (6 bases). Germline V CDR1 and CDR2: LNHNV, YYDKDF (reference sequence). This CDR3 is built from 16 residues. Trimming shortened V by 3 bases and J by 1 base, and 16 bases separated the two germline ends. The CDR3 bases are TGTGCCACCAGCAGGGCAGGACGGAGGGGTTCCTACGAGCAGTACTTC. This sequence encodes CATSRAGRRGSYEQYF.

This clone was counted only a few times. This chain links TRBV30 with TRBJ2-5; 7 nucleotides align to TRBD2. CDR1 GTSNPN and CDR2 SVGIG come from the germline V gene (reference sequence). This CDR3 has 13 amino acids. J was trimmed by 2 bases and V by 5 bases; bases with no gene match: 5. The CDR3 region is CAWSLATQETQYF. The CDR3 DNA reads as TGTGCCTGGTCACTAGCGACTCAAGAGACCCAGTACTTC.

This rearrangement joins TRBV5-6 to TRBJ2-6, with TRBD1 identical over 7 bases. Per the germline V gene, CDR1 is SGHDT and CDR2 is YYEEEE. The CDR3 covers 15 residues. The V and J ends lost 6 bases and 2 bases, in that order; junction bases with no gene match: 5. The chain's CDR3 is CASILTGAGANVLTF. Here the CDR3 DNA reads TGTGCCAGCATCCTAACAGGGGCTGGGGCCAACGTCCTGACTTTC.

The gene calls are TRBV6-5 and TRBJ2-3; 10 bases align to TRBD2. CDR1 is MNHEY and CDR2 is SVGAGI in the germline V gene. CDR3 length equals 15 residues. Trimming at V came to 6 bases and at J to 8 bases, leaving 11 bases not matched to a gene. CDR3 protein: CASSPQRGGQGTQYF. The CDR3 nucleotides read TGTGCCAGCAGCCCTCAGCGGGGGGGCCAAGGTACGCAGTATTTT.